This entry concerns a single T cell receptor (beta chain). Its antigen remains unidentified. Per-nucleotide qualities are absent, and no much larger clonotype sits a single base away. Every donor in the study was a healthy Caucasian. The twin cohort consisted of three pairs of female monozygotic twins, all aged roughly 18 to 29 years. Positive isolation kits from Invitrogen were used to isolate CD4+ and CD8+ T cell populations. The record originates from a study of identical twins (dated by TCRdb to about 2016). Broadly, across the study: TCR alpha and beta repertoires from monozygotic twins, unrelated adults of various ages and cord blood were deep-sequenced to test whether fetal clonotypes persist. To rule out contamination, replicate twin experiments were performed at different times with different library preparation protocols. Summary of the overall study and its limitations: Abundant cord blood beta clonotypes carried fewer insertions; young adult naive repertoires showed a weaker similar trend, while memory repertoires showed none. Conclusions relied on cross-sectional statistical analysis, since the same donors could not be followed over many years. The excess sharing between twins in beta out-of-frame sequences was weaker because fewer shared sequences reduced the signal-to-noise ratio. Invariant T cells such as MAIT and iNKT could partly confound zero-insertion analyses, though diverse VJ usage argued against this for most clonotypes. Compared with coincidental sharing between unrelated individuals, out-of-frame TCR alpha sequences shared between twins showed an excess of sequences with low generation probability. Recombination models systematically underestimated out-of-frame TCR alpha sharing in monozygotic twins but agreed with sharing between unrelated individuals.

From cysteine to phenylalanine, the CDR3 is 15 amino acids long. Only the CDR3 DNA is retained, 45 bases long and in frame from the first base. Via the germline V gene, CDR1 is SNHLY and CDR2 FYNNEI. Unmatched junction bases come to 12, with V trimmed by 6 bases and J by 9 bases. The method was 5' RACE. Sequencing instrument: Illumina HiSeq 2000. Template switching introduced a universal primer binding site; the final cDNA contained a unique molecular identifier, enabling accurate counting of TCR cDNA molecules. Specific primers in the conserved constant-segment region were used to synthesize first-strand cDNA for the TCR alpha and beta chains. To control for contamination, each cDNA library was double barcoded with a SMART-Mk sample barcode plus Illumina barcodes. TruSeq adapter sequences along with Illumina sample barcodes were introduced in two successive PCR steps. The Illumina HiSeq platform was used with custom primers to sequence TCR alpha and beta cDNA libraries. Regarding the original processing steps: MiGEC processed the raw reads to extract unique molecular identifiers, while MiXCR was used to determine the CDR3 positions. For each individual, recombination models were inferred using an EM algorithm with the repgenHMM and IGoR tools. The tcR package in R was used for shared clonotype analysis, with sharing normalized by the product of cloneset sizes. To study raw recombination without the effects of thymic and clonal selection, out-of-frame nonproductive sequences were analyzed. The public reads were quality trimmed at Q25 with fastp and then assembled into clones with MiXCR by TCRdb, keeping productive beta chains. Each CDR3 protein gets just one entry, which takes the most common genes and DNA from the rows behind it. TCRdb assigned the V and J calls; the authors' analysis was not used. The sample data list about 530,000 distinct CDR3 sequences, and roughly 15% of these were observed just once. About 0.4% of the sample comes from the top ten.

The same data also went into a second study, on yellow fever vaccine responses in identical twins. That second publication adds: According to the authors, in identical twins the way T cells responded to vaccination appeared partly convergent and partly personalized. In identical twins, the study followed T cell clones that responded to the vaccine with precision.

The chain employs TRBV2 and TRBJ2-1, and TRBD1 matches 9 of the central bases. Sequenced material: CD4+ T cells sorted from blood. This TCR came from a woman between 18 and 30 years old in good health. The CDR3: CASRATGQGLSEQFF. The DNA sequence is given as TGTGCCAGCAGGGCCACGGGACAGGGCTTGAGTGAGCAGTTCTTC.